Below, 10 T cell receptor beta chains from the same sample are listed, as sequenced in a study of shared clonotypes between healthy human individuals (dated by TCRdb to 2018 to 2020). The receptor library was made with the immunoSEQ multiplex PCR assay. In TCRdb, the immuneACCESS table is reduced to in-frame sequences with V and J assigned. These tables do not hold every clone; where another copy was compared, an unresolved V gene accounts for under half, and the others remain unexplained. The sample table shows under 1,100,000 clones, and roughly 74% are seen once. The top ten hold roughly 0.65% of the sample. Sequences were obtained from memory CD4+ T cells from PBMCs. The cell subset or site label here, explained by the study, means: CD45RA-negative fraction. The source is a man younger than 30 in good health. Some clones in this sample may be carry-over from other donors' samples.

This clone was counted between two and nine times. The genes are TRBV5-6 and TRBJ1-4, with 7 bases matching TRBD1. This CDR3 has 14 residues. Germline V lookup: CDR1 SGHDT, CDR2 YYEEEE. The V segment lost 7 bases and the J segment 6 bases; nucleotides outside the gene matches: 9. The CDR3 reads CASRQQGSDEKLFF. CDR3 nucleotides: TGTGCCAGCCGCCAACAGGGGAGTGATGAAAAACTGTTTTTT.

The chain is built from TRBV7-6 and TRBJ2-7, with D uncertain. Germline assignment: CDR1 SGHVS and CDR2 FNYEAQ. Trimming cost V 5 bases and J 2 bases, with 7 bases left between them. CDR3 length: 12 residues. CDR3 in amino acids: CASSKLTYEQYF. Here the CDR3 DNA reads TGTGCCAGCAGCAAGTTGACCTACGAGCAGTACTTC.

V and J are TRBV5-1 and TRBJ1-1, with 7 bases identical to TRBD1. Losses at the gene ends were 4 bases for V and 2 bases for J; bases not matched to a gene: 8. The CDR3 runs to 15 residues. Germline-derived CDR1 and CDR2 are SGHRS and YFSETQ. The CDR3 is CASSPGGETNTEAFF. Written as DNA, the CDR3 is TGCGCCAGCAGCCCAGGGGGGGAGACTAACACTGAAGCTTTCTTT.

The chain links TRBV30 to TRBJ2-7, with 7 bases lining up with TRBD1. Germline V gives CDR1 GTSNPN, CDR2 SVGIG (reference sequence). This CDR3 has 14 amino acids. V trimming: 8 bases; J trimming: 2 bases; junction bases outside the gene matches: 12. The CDR3 protein is CATKWPGGTYEQYF. The CDR3 DNA reads as TGTGCCACTAAATGGCCAGGGGGTACCTACGAGCAGTACTTC.

Remarks on this clone: Different DNA sequences within this sample yield the same CDR3. The chain couples TRBV18 to TRBJ2-7; 12 bases align to TRBD1. Per the germline V gene, CDR1 is KGHSH and CDR2 is LQKENI. After removal of 3 bases from V and 4 bases from J, the junction contained 4 bases not matched to a gene. This CDR3 is 15 amino acids long. The CDR3 spells CASSPPGQGAYEQYF. The CDR3 DNA reads as TGTGCCAGCTCACCGCCGGGACAGGGGGCATACGAGCAGTACTTC.

This rearrangement joins TRBV18 to TRBJ1-2; D may be TRBD1 (6 bases). The CDR3 has 14 residues. The V and J ends lost 3 bases and 1 base respectively, with 9 bases between them. Germline lookup yields CDR1 KGHSH and CDR2 LQKENI. CDR3 DNA: TGTGCCAGCTCACCGTTGGACAGTAACTATGGCTACACCTTC. It codes for CASSPLDSNYGYTF.

The sample holds one count of this clone. The rearrangement uses TRBV5-4 and TRBJ2-1, with 8 bases identical to TRBD2. The CDR3 runs 15 residues. The germline V gene encodes CDR1 SGHNT and CDR2 YYREEE (reference sequence). With V trimmed by 4 bases and J by 0 bases, 3 bases remained unmatched. This CDR3 reads CASSTSGDSYNEQFF. The DNA for the CDR3 is TGTGCCAGCAGCACTAGCGGAGACTCCTACAATGAGCAGTTCTTC.

As regards this clone: A single base is all that separates this from a far larger clone, so a read error is likely. Other DNA sequences within the sample encode an identical CDR3. The chain has TRBV2 and TRBJ2-5; no clear D. Deletions cut 1 base from V and 5 bases from J, with 2 bases between. The CDR3 loop spans 11 amino acids. CDR1 SNHLY and CDR2 FYNNEI come from the germline V gene. CDR3 DNA: TGTGCCAGCAGTGAAGGGGAGACCCAGTACTTC. Amino acids: CASSEGETQYF.

The chain recombines TRBV29-1 with TRBJ2-5; D is unclear. Deletions cut 7 bases from V and 7 bases from J, with 16 bases between. Germline values: CDR1 SQVTM, CDR2 ANQGSEA. CDR3 size: 12 residues. Written as DNA, the CDR3 is TGCAGCGCCACTTTTATACTGGGGACCCAGTACTTC. As protein: CSATFILGTQYF.

Comment on this clone: The junction shows a germline mismatch at one end, possibly a read error. The chain joins TRBV6-5 to TRBJ1-1; D perhaps matches TRBD1 (5 bases). CDR3 length equals 14 residues. Per the germline V gene, CDR1 is MNHEY and CDR2 is SVGAGI. The CDR3 reads CASIYQGIGAEAFF. CDR3 DNA sequence: TGTGCCAGCATTTACCAGGGTATTGGCGCTGAAGCTTTCTTT.